The clone carrying this T cell receptor (beta chain) was seen more than once but under ten times. Its cognate antigen is unknown. These data are taken from a study of vaccination and CD4 T cells after COVID-19. CDR1 and CDR2 (germline): GTSNPN, SVGIG (reference sequence). There are 13 residues in the CDR3. The V gene lost 6 bases and the J gene lost 5 bases, with 14 bases spanning the gap. Treatment of the sample: approximately 10-day PBMC culture with coronavirus spike peptide pools or control peptides (ViraFEST assay). Both day 3 and day 7 involved replacing half of the medium with fresh IL-2 medium. CD4+ T cells that had been cultured provided DNA sequenced with the Oncomine TCR Beta short-read assay. In TCRdb, the PCR reads were re-called with MiXCR into one record per CDR3 protein. The table records 15,000 to 20,000 distinct CDR3 sequences, 60% to 80% of them present only once.

Material for sequencing was CD4+ T cells from blood, cultured in vitro. The V gene is TRBV30, the J gene TRBJ1-5, with TRBD1 as a possible D gene (5 bases). This receptor was obtained from a human donor who had recovered from COVID-19. CDR3 sequence: CACGTAPHQPQHF. In DNA form, the CDR3 reads TGTGCCTGCGGGACGGCCCCTCATCAGCCCCAGCATTTT.